The source of this T cell receptor beta chain is a study of T cell responses to AZD1222 COVID-19 vaccine. The data were produced by immunoSEQ multiplex PCR, yet TCRdb's version contains in-frame clones alone and is incomplete. This table has 80,000 to 90,000 clones, about 90% appearing once. Trimming removed 1 base from V and 4 bases from J, with 6 bases in between. Germline-derived CDR1 and CDR2 are SGHAT and FQNNGV. The length of the CDR3 is 13 residues. The chain is built from TRBV11-2 and TRBJ2-3; no clear D gene. This receptor was taken from an adult in good health. The sample in question was peripheral blood, obtained on day 0 of MenACWY control vaccination. CDR3 residues: CASSLAGPDTQYF. CDR3 nucleotide sequence: TGTGCCAGCAGCTTAGCCGGACCAGATACGCAGTATTTT.